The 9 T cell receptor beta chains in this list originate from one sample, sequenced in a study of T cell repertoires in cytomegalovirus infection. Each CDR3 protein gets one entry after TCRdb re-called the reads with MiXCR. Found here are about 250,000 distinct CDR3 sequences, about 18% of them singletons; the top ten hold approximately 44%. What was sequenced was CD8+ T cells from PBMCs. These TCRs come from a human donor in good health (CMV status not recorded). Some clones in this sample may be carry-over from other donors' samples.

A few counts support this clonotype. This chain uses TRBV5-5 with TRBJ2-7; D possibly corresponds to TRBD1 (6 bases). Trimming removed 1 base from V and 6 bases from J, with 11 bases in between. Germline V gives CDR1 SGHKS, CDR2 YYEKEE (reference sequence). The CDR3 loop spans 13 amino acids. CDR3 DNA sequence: TGTGCCAGCAGCTTGACAGGGCTTGGCGAGCAGTACTTC. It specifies CASSLTGLGEQYF. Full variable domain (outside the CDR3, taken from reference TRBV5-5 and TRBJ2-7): DAGVTQSPTHLIKTRGQQVTLRCSPISGHKSVSWYQQVLGQGPQFIFQYYEKEERGRGNFPDRFSARQFPNYSSELNVNALLLGDSALYLCASSLTGLGEQYFGPGTRLTVT.

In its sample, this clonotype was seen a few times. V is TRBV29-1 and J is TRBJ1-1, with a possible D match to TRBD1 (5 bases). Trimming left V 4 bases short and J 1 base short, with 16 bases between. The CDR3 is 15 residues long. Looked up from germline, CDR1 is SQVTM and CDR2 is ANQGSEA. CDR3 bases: TGCAGCGTTGGAGCAGGTTGGGGGAAGAACACTGAAGCTTTCTTT. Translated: CSVGAGWGKNTEAFF.

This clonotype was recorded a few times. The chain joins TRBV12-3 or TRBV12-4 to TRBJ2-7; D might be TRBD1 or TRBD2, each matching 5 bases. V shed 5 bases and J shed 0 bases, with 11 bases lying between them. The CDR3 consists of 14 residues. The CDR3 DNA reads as TGTGCCAGCAGTCCGTTCGGGGCCTCCTACGAGCAGTACTTC. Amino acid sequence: CASSPFGASYEQYF.

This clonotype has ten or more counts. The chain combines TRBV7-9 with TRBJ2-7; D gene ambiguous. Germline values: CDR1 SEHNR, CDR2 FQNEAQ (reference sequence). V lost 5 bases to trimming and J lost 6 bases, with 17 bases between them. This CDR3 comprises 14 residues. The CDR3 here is CASSPSLRASEQYF. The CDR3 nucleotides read TGTGCCAGCAGCCCATCTCTCCGGGCCTCCGAGCAGTACTTC.

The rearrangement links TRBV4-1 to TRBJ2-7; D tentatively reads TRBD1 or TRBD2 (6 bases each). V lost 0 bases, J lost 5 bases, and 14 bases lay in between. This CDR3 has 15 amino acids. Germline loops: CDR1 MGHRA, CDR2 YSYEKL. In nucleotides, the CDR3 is TGCGCCAGCAGCCAAGATGGGTGGGGGGCCGACGAGCAGTACTTC. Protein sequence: CASSQDGWGADEQYF.

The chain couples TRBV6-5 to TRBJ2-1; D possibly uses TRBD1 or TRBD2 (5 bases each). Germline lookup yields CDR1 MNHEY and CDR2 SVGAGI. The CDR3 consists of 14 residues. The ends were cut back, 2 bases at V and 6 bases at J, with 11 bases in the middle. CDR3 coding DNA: TGTGCCAGCAGTTACGGGACCGAAAGCAATGAGCAGTTCTTC. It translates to CASSYGTESNEQFF.

The CDR3, as DNA: TGCAGTGCTAGAGTAGCGGGGAACACAGATACGCAGTATTTT. Its translation is CSARVAGNTDTQYF. The chain joins TRBV20-1 to TRBJ2-3; the match to TRBD2 covers 8 bases. The germline V gene encodes CDR1 DFQATT and CDR2 SNEGSKA (reference sequence). CDR3 size: 14 residues. V trimming: 1 base; J trimming: 2 bases; junction bases outside the gene matches: 2.

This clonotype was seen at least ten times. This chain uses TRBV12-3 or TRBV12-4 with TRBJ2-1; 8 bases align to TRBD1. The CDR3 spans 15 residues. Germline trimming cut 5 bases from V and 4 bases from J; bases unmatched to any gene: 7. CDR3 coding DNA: TGTGCCAGCAGTCTTGGACAGGGACGATACAATGAGCAGTTCTTC. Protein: CASSLGQGRYNEQFF.

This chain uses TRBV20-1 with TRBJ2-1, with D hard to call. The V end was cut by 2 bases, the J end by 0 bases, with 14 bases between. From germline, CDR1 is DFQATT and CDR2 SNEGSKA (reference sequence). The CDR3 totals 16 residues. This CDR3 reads CSARRLTFSSYNEQFF. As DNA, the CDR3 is TGCAGTGCTAGACGCCTGACGTTTAGCTCCTACAATGAGCAGTTCTTC.